This entry is about one T cell receptor (beta chain). What it binds is not known. The data belong to a study of blood T cells in healthy people across ages. Whole-study results and caveats: Measured against age, TCR beta diversity per million T cells decreased in a roughly linear manner.

Samples had at least 6.5 million PBMCs isolated from them. Extraction yielded at least 5 micrograms of total RNA per sample. Trimming removed 6 bases at V and 2 bases at J, with 11 bases between. This CDR3 has 15 residues. Combining a sample-barcoded 5' primer with a J-beta primer mix, a second PCR ran for roughly 7 to 11 cycles. TCRdb re-analysed the 5' RACE reads in MiXCR, keeping a single row per CDR3 protein. The data hold under 2,000,000 distinct CDR3 sequences, with 49% observed a single time. Sequenced: blood. The clonotype was recovered from a woman between 40 and 55 years old in good health. The V call is TRBV12-3 or TRBV12-4, the J call TRBJ2-6; D gene unclear. The CDR3 DNA reads TGTGCCAGCAGCCCCGCCAGACCTGGGGCCAACGTCCTGACTTTC. As protein: CASSPARPGANVLTF.